These 5 T cell receptor beta chains originate from one sample sequenced in a study of blood T cell repertoires in COVID-19. The protocol was immunoSEQ multiplex PCR, while the TCRdb copy is restricted to in-frame clones and leaves out a portion. The sample shows under 300,000 clones, 70% to 90% of them seen only once. Sequenced input: PBMCs or T cells enriched from blood (not recorded which). Receptor source: a woman in her forties with acute COVID-19.

CDR3 in amino acids: CASTTIWGPDSGANVLTF. Here the CDR3 DNA reads TGTGCCAGCACCACCATTTGGGGCCCCGACTCTGGGGCCAACGTCCTGACTTTC. The chain joins TRBV27 to TRBJ2-6, with a possible D match to TRBD1 (5 bases). CDR3 length: 18 residues. Per the germline V gene, CDR1 is MNHEY and CDR2 is SMNVEV (reference sequence). V gave up 7 bases and J gave up 0 bases, with 19 bases separating them.

The chain employs TRBV11-3 and TRBJ2-7; tentative D call: TRBD2 (6 bases). V lost 2 bases to trimming and J lost 7 bases, with 15 bases between them. The germline V gene has CDR1 SGHNT and CDR2 YENEEA. The CDR3 totals 14 residues. As DNA, the CDR3 is TGTGCCAGCAGCTTAATGCGGGGCTCAGGAGAGCAGTACTTC. This gives the protein CASSLMRGSGEQYF.

J is TRBJ2-1 and V is TRBV5-1; perhaps TRBD2 as D (6 bases). This CDR3 region has 14 residues. Germline V gives CDR1 SGHRS, CDR2 YFSETQ. With 4 bases removed from V and 10 bases from J, the gap between germline ends came to 18 bases. The CDR3 sequence is CASSGGTDGWEQFF. CDR3 DNA: TGCGCCAGCAGCGGCGGGACCGATGGATGGGAGCAGTTCTTC.

The gene calls are TRBV9 and TRBJ1-1; tentative D call: TRBD1 (5 bases). Per germline, CDR1 SGDLS and CDR2 YYNGEE. This CDR3 region has 13 residues. V was shortened by 4 bases and J by 5 bases, with 12 bases between the two germline ends. The CDR3 DNA is TGTGCCAGCAGCTCCGGGGGGGAGACTGAAGCTTTCTTT. It encodes CASSSGGETEAFF. Variable domain in full (rest from reference TRBV9 and TRBJ1-1): DSGVTQTPKHLITATGQRVTLRCSPRSGDLSVYWYQQSLDQGLQFLIQYYNGEERAKGNILERFSAQQFPDLHSELNLSSLELGDSALYFCASSSGGETEAFFGQGTRLTVV.

This chain connects TRBV20-1 to TRBJ1-5; D might be TRBD1 (5 bases). The CDR3 contains 11 residues. Germline assignment: CDR1 DFQATT and CDR2 SNEGSKA (reference sequence). Trimming shortened V by 6 bases and J by 12 bases, and 15 bases separated the two germline ends. The CDR3 protein is CSAQSGPGQHF. CDR3 DNA sequence: TGCAGTGCCCAATCAGGGCCAGGCCAGCATTTT.